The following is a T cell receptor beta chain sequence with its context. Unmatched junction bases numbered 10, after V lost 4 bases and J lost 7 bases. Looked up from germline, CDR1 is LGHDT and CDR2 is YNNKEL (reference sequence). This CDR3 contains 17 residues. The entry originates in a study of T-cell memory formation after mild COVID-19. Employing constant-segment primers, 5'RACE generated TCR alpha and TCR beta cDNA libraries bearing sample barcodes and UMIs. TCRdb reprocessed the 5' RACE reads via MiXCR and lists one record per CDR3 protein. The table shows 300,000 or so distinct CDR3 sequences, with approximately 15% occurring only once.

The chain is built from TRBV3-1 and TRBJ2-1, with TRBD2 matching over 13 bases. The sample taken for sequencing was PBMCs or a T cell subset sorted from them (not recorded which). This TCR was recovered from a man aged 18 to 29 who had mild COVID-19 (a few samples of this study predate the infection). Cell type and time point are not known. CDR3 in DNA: TGTGCCAGCAGCCTAGGACTAGCGGGGGCCCGGGGTAATGAGCAGTTCTTC. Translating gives CASSLGLAGARGNEQFF.